The following is a T cell receptor beta chain sequence with its context. Its target is not known. The sample originates from a study of T cell repertoires in cytomegalovirus infection. Overall study context: Researchers turned to recently identified HLA-C-restricted CMV epitopes as well as well-studied HLA-B-restricted ones. TCR beta signatures that were public indicated CMV infection and matching HLA type. Study results and caveats: Dominating the ex vivo response were HLA-C-restricted CMV-specific TCR beta clonotypes. CMV carriers having the relevant HLA were flagged by cumulative public TCR beta family frequency.

TCRdb independently ran MiXCR on the reads; one entry per CDR3 protein. The sample has about 220,000 distinct CDR3 sequences, approximately 38% seen once. The sample here was CD8+ T cells from cultured PBMCs, taken from culture after CMV antigen stimulation. The sequence was obtained from a human donor in good health (CMV status not recorded). Some clones in this sample may be carry-over from other donors' samples.

The CDR3 sequence is CASSTSSRDKDGYTF. The DNA for the CDR3 is TGTGCCAGCAGCACCTCGTCCCGGGACAAGGATGGCTACACCTTC. The chain couples TRBV12-3 or TRBV12-4 to TRBJ1-2; D possibly corresponds to TRBD1 (6 bases). The length of the CDR3 is 15 residues. The germline V and J ends were trimmed by 6 bases and 6 bases, with 20 bases remaining between them.